Described below is a single T cell receptor beta chain sequence and its context. The sample belongs to a study of cytomegalovirus exposure and HLA in healthy donors. Study background: Early released data comprised 75 million to 100 million unique TCRs from HLA-typed donors.

The PCR was carried out with 60 Vbeta primers and 13 Jbeta primers. Measured with immunoSEQ multiplex PCR; TCRdb has only the in-frame clones, and not every one. The repertoire holds 130,000 or so clones, with over 75% as singletons. Trimming shortened V by 2 bases and J by 1 base, and 11 bases separated the two germline ends. The CDR3 is 15 residues long. Germline lookup yields CDR1 SGHDN and CDR2 FVKESK. The clonotype originates from a woman aged 40 to 50 in good health and CMV-seronegative. This chain joins TRBV14 and TRBJ1-1; D remains unclear. The sample was PBMCs. The CDR3 nucleotides are TGTGCCAGCAGCCAATGGAGGAGTGAGAACACTGAAGCTTTCTTT. Translated: CASSQWRSENTEAFF.